This T cell receptor (beta chain) comes out of a study of quantifying T cell responses using KT2 cells (TCRdb year 2017). About the investigation overall: RNA was DNase-treated and reverse transcribed with TCR alpha and beta constant-region primers, mostly using SuperScript III. Under optimum conditions, the T4 ligation step was estimated to exceed 8% efficiency. PCR2 was performed as a SYBR Green qPCR and was stopped at a predetermined fluorescence threshold so that over-amplification was avoided. The full study reports these points: KT2 sequences were detected down to the lowest spike-in tested, about one KT2 cell per 100,000 PBMC. Detection of KT2 sequences showed saturation at very high KT2 spike-in numbers. No side-by-side comparison between this pipeline and other TCR sequencing techniques was included in the study. Counts of KT2 alpha and beta sequences scaled linearly with input KT2 cell number over several orders of magnitude.

There are many counts of this clonotype. The antigen this receptor binds is unknown. No clone much larger than this one lies a single base away; base qualities are absent. To test the sensitivity and accuracy of the pipeline, known numbers of KT2, a T cell clone whose TCR had already been sequenced, were spiked into unfractionated PBMC. KT2 cells were mixed with a fixed number of PBMC to create a range of KT2-to-PBMC ratios. The library was prepared using UMI-ligation and nested PCR. A single-stranded oligonucleotide carrying the Illumina SP2 sequence and a UMI was ligated to the cDNA 3' end using T4 RNA ligase 1. PCR1 consisted of four to five cycles (98 degrees C 15 s, 69 degrees C 30 s, 72 degrees C 40 s), and for the beta primer an equimolar mix of RC1.1 and RC1.2 was used to cover TRBC1 and TRBC2. Starting at PCR2, the TCR alpha and beta chains were handled separately, and sample indices and Illumina adaptors were added. The UMI, placed after an 8-base spacer, consisted of 12 random nucleotides arranged as two hexamers with a spacer between them. The libraries were sequenced on an Illumina MiSeq using v2 2x251 paired-end chemistry, usually with more than ten samples in each run. PhiX DNA at roughly 5-7.5% was added to each sequencing library to increase diversity. Under the source paper's analysis protocol: Raw reads were converted to FASTQ with bcl2fastq and were demultiplexed by dual indices with Demultiplexor. Decombinator assigned V and J genes by tag matching, allowing a single base-pair mismatch. UMIs were used by Collapsinator to correct both sequencing errors and frequency errors caused by PCR heterogeneity. CDR3Translator converted Decombinator identifiers into nucleotide sequence, translated that sequence into amino acids, and extracted CDR3 based on C- and N-terminal motifs. A cluster of KT2 sequences sharing one unique molecular identifier was counted as one distinct KT2 TCR. TCRdb ran its own pipeline on the public reads, namely fastp trimming at Q25 and MiXCR clone calling, and kept in-frame beta chains. Under each unique CDR3 protein, matching rows form one entry showing the most common genes and DNA. TCRdb's processing, not the authors', yielded these V and J calls. The sample contains approximately 60,000 distinct CDR3 sequences, 9% to 15% of them found a single time. Roughly 9% of the sample is held by the ten biggest clonotypes.

V is shortened by 0 bases, J by 5 bases, and the region joining them spans 10 bases. CDR1 and CDR2 are read off the germline V gene (reference sequence) as DFQATT and SNEGSKA. The CDR3 numbers 13 residues from cysteine through phenylalanine. Only CDR3 DNA remains: 39 bases, in frame from the first base. The source of this sequence is a human donor. Here the chain combines TRBV20-1 and TRBJ1-2; the D gene cannot be resolved reliably. Sequenced input: PBMCs spiked with cells of the T cell clone KT2. In nucleotide form, the sequence is TGCAGTGCTAGAGATTTTCAGGCTTATGGCTACACCTTC. The resulting protein is CSARDFQAYGYTF.